This TCR beta chain was observed in a study of cytomegalovirus exposure and HLA in healthy donors. Study-level information: Under 90% of around 390 genotyped donors fell in the Caucasian-associated ancestry cluster. Study observations and caveats: A later analysis showed that HLA-associated TCR beta chains had undergone more clonal expansion than equally common others.

The V end lost 0 bases, the J end lost 3 bases, and 4 bases lay between the germline ends. The CDR3 contains 12 residues. Per the germline V gene, CDR1 is SGHRS and CDR2 is YFSETQ. PCR amplification relied on 60 Vbeta primers (plus 13 Jbeta primers). The protocol was immunoSEQ multiplex PCR, while the TCRdb copy is restricted to in-frame clones and leaves out a portion. This table has about 120,000 clones, 81% appearing once. Concerning this clone: Its antigen remains unknown. Other DNA sequences in the sample encode the same CDR3.

Sample: PBMCs. The origin of this receptor is a man between 40 and 49 years old in good health and CMV-seronegative. V usage is TRBV5-1 and J usage is TRBJ2-7; no reliable D call. CDR3 nucleotide sequence: TGCGCCAGCAGCTTGGGAGACTACGAGCAGTACTTC. Residues: CASSLGDYEQYF.